Listed below are T cell receptor beta chains from one sample, sequenced in a study of graft-versus-host responses after intestinal transplantation. Some clones are missing from TCRdb's copy, which holds only in-frame ones; the method was immunoSEQ multiplex PCR. This sample yields approximately 92,000 clones, of which around nine tenths are seen a single time; 6% belongs to the top ten. Their specific antigens are unknown. Source: unstimulated CD8+ T cells sorted from spleen or lymph node cells, taken before intestinal transplant. The receptor set was obtained from a human donor who received an intestinal transplant. CDR3s include the opening cysteine and the closing phenylalanine or tryptophan. Each record gives: V gene, D gene, clone size, J gene, CDR3 DNA, CDR3 protein. A D gene is named only where the DNA matches it firmly. Not every row has a clone size; where given, it reads once, few, many or a size class.

TRBV2	-	-	TRBJ2-1	TGTGCCACTAGAGGGGATGAGCAGTTCTTC	CATRGDEQFF
TRBV9	-	once	TRBJ1-2	TGTGCCAGCAGCGTAGACCTGAAGGCGAACTATGGCTACACCTTC	CASSVDLKANYGYTF
TRBV7-6	TRBD1	-	TRBJ2-2	TGTGCCAGCAGCTTCAGGGGGCAATCAACCGGGGAGCTGTTTTTT	CASSFRGQSTGELFF
TRBV7-3	-	-	TRBJ2-3	TGTGCCAGCAGCTGGGGCGGCACAGATACGCAGTATTTT	CASSWGGTDTQYF
TRBV29-1	TRBD2	-	TRBJ2-2	TGCAGCGTTGTCGGCGGGAGCGGGGAGCTGTTTTTT	CSVVGGSGELFF
TRBV10-3	-	-	TRBJ2-3	TGTGCCATCAGTGAGTCTGTAGATACGCAGTATTTT	CAISESVDTQYF
TRBV29-1	-	-	TRBJ2-5	TGCAGCGTTGAAGATCAGGAGGGGGAAGAGACCCAGTACTTC	CSVEDQEGEETQYF
TRBV4-2	TRBD2	once	TRBJ2-3	TGTGCCAGCAGCCAAGATCCCCTAGCGGGATATAGCACAGATACGCAGTATTTT	CASSQDPLAGYSTDTQYF
TRBV9	TRBD2	-	TRBJ2-5	TGTGCCAGCAGCGCTAGCGGGGGGTACCAAGAGACCCAGTACTTC	CASSASGGYQETQYF
TRBV11-2	-	once	TRBJ2-7	TGTGCCAGCATTGGCGGACACTCCTACGAGCAGTACTTC	CASIGGHSYEQYF
TRBV4-1	-	once	TRBJ1-4	TGCGCCAGCAGCCAAGAGAGGTCATTAGGCCTCCAAAAACTGTTTTTT	CASSQERSLGLQKLFF
TRBV7-6	TRBD1	once	TRBJ2-7	TGTGCCAGCAGCTTAGGACAGGGGGTTGGTAGCGAGCAGTACTTC	CASSLGQGVGSEQYF
TRBV27	TRBD2	-	TRBJ2-1	TGTGCCAGCAGTTTACTGGCGGGGGCCTACAATGAGCAGTTCTTC	CASSLLAGAYNEQFF
TRBV11-2	-	-	TRBJ2-7	TGTGCCAGCAGCCCCGCCGGCCGAAATCCACAGGAGTCAGTATACGAGCAGTACTTC	CASSPAGRNPQESVYEQYF
TRBV11-2	TRBD2	-	TRBJ2-7	TGTGCCAGCAGCTTAACACTAGCGGGAGGGTTCGACGAGCAGTACTTC	CASSLTLAGGFDEQYF
TRBV6-6	TRBD1	-	TRBJ1-3	TGTGCCAGCAGGAGACAGGGGTGGGGTCCTGGAAACACCATATATTTT	CASRRQGWGPGNTIYF
TRBV27	-	-	TRBJ2-3	TGTGCCAGCAGTTTATTTGTGTCGGATACGCAGTATTTT	CASSLFVSDTQYF
TRBV27	-	-	TRBJ2-3	TGTGCCAGCAGTTTATTTACGACGGATACGCAGTATTTT	CASSLFTTDTQYF
TRBV10-3	-	-	TRBJ2-7	TGTGCCATCAGTGAGTCTGGTGGGATCTTCTACGAGCAGTACTTC	CAISESGGIFYEQYF
TRBV29-1	-	-	TRBJ2-7	TGCAGCGTTGAGGGGCAGGGGCCCGACCCCTACGAGCAGTACTTC	CSVEGQGPDPYEQYF
TRBV10-1	TRBD1	few	TRBJ1-6	TGCGCCAGCAGTCTGACAGGGGGGACACCCCTCCACTTT	CASSLTGGTPLHF
TRBV4-1	-	-	TRBJ1-5	TGCGCCAGCAGCCCAGACGGGGATAATAGCAATCAGCCCCAGCATTTT	CASSPDGDNSNQPQHF
TRBV27	TRBD1	-	TRBJ2-7	TGTGCCAGCAGTTTGGGACAGCCCTACGAGCAGTACTTC	CASSLGQPYEQYF
TRBV6-5	-	few	TRBJ2-7	TGTGCCAGCAGTTACTCGGGGCCTCTTACTTACGAGCAGTACTTC	CASSYSGPLTYEQYF
TRBV27	-	-	TRBJ2-1	TGTGCCAGCGGAGCGGATAGCTCCTACAATGAGCAGTTCTTC	CASGADSSYNEQFF
TRBV13	-	-	TRBJ1-1	TGTGCCAGCAGCTTAGTTGCCTCGAACACTGAAGCTTTCTTT	CASSLVASNTEAFF
TRBV2	TRBD2	-	TRBJ2-3	TGTGCCAGCAGTGAAGGGCGGGAGGATGTGAATACGCAGTATTTT	CASSEGREDVNTQYF
TRBV9	TRBD2	-	TRBJ2-1	TGTGCCAGCAGCGTAGATGGGCGGGAGGGGTCCTACAATGAGCAGTTCTTC	CASSVDGREGSYNEQFF
TRBV7-6	-	-	TRBJ1-2	TGTGCCAGCAGCTTAGGGGGGGAACGGGATGGCTACACCTTC	CASSLGGERDGYTF
TRBV7-6	TRBD2	-	TRBJ2-3	TGTGCCAGCAGCCTCCCGGGACTAGCGGAGGGCCCAGATACGCAGTATTTT	CASSLPGLAEGPDTQYF
TRBV29-1	TRBD2	-	TRBJ2-7	TGCAGCGTTGAAAGCGGGGGCTCCTACGAGCAGTACTTC	CSVESGGSYEQYF
TRBV2	TRBD2	-	TRBJ2-1	TGTGCCAGCAGTGATCCCGGGCTAGCGGGAGAGAAGTTCTACAATGAGCAGTTCTTC	CASSDPGLAGEKFYNEQFF
TRBV4-1	-	-	TRBJ1-5	TGCGCCAGCAGCCAAGCCGATGACGGAGGGAATCAGCCCCAGCATTTT	CASSQADDGGNQPQHF
TRBV19	-	-	TRBJ1-1	TGTGCCAGTAGTATAGACAGTAACACTGAAGCTTTCTTT	CASSIDSNTEAFF
TRBV13	TRBD1	-	TRBJ1-4	TGTGCCAGCAGCACCGACAGGGGGCGTGGTGAAAAACTGTTTTTT	CASSTDRGRGEKLFF
TRBV6-5	-	-	TRBJ1-1	TGTGCCAGCAGTGCCACCGGGGGGCGCACTGAAGCTTTCTTT	CASSATGGRTEAFF
TRBV6-5	-	once	TRBJ1-1	TGTGCCAGCAGTTGGAGGAGAGGCACTGAAGCTTTCTTT	CASSWRRGTEAFF
TRBV5-1	-	-	TRBJ1-2	TGCGCCAGCAGCTTGGAGTTGGGGCACTATGGCTACACCTTC	CASSLELGHYGYTF
TRBV6-1	-	-	TRBJ1-2	TGTGCCAGCAGACGCCGATGGGGAGGTAATGGCTACACCTTC	CASRRRWGGNGYTF